The next 10 T cell receptor beta chains were all read from a single sample in a study of blood T cell repertoires in COVID-19. TCRdb's table, derived via immunoSEQ multiplex PCR, lists solely in-frame clones and lacks some. The sample has 70,000 or so clones, around 87% seen once. Sequenced input: peripheral blood. Source of these receptors: a woman of 80 years or more with active or convalescent COVID-19.

The V gene is TRBV2, the J gene TRBJ1-4; D gene ambiguous. There are 15 residues in the CDR3. Germline lookup yields CDR1 SNHLY and CDR2 FYNNEI. V lost 6 bases to trimming and J lost 8 bases, with 19 bases between them. The CDR3 DNA is TGTGCCAGCAGGATATCAGTCTCATGGCAGGAAAAACTGTTTTTT. Translated: CASRISVSWQEKLFF.

This clone was counted a few times. This chain connects TRBV27 to TRBJ2-7, with D possibly TRBD1 on 6 matching bases. The CDR3 loop spans 12 amino acids. The V gene lost 10 bases and the J gene lost 0 bases, with 10 bases spanning the gap. Per the germline V gene, CDR1 is MNHEY and CDR2 is SMNVEV (reference sequence). This CDR3 is CANPGHSYEQYF. The CDR3 nucleotides are TGTGCCAATCCGGGACACTCCTACGAGCAGTACTTC.

This chain connects TRBV5-1 to TRBJ2-3, with a possible D match to TRBD2 (5 bases). Deletions cut 0 bases from V and 1 base from J, with 9 bases between. The CDR3 is made up of 15 amino acids. Per germline, CDR1 SGHRS and CDR2 YFSETQ. This chain's CDR3 is CASSLVGVRTDTQYF. DNA of the CDR3: TGCGCCAGCAGCTTGGTCGGGGTCCGCACAGATACGCAGTATTTT. Looking up the rest from reference TRBV5-1 and TRBJ2-3 gives the full variable domain: KAGVTQTPRYLIKTRGQQVTLSCSPISGHRSVSWYQQTPGQGLQFLFEYFSETQRNKGNFPGRFSGRQFSNSRSEMNVSTLELGDSALYLCASSLVGVRTDTQYFGPGTRLTVL.

This chain links TRBV18 with TRBJ1-4; 9 bases fit TRBD1. The CDR3 contains 15 residues. Germline CDR1 reads KGHSH; CDR2 reads LQKENI. The V segment lost 5 bases and the J segment 6 bases; nucleotides outside the gene matches: 7. Here the CDR3 DNA reads TGTGCCAGCTCATCGACCGGGACAGGGCATGAAAAACTGTTTTTT. Translated: CASSSTGTGHEKLFF. The full variable domain, completed using reference TRBV18 and TRBJ1-4, is NAGVMQNPRHLVRRRGQEARLRCSPMKGHSHVYWYRQLPEEGLKFMVYLQKENIIDESGMPKERFSAEFPKEGPSILRIQQVVRGDSAAYFCASSSTGTGHEKLFFGSGTQLSVL.

The rearrangement uses TRBV5-1 and TRBJ2-7; tentatively, D is TRBD1 (5 bases). V lost 1 base to trimming and J lost 4 bases, with 9 bases between them. Germline assignment: CDR1 SGHRS and CDR2 YFSETQ. The CDR3 spans 13 residues. The CDR3 DNA follows: TGCGCCAGCAGCTTGCTGACAGAGTACGAGCAGTACTTC. Translating it yields CASSLLTEYEQYF.

The genes are TRBV2 and TRBJ1-1; 8 nucleotides line up with TRBD1. Per the germline V gene, CDR1 is SNHLY and CDR2 is FYNNEI. This CDR3 is 12 amino acids long. V was pared by 6 bases and J by 8 bases, with 5 bases of the junction left unmatched. In nucleotides, the CDR3 is TGTGCCAGCAGCCAGGGGGCTTGGGAAGCTTTCTTT. It specifies CASSQGAWEAFF. Using reference TRBV2 and TRBJ1-1 for the parts outside the CDR3, the full variable domain is EPEVTQTPSHQVTQMGQEVILRCVPISNHLYFYWYRQILGQKVEFLVSFYNNEISEKSEIFDDQFSVERPDGSNFTLKIRSTKLEDSAMYFCASSQGAWEAFFGQGTRLTVV.

The V gene is TRBV7-2, the J gene TRBJ1-1; weak D call: TRBD1 (5 bases). Germline V gene sequence: CDR1 SGHTA, CDR2 FQGNSA. V lost 4 bases to trimming and J lost 4 bases, with 13 bases between them. This CDR3 has 14 amino acids. CDR3 sequence reads: CASSSGTRGTEAFF. DNA of the CDR3: TGTGCCAGCAGCTCTGGGACTCGGGGCACTGAAGCTTTCTTT.

This clone was seen only a few times. The V and J genes are TRBV9 and TRBJ2-2; 8 bases map to TRBD2. V lost 0 bases to trimming and J lost 1 base; unmatched junction nucleotides: 5. This CDR3 has 17 amino acids. Germline-derived CDR1 and CDR2 are SGDLS and YYNGEE. In DNA form, the CDR3 reads TGTGCCAGCAGCGTAGACCCGGGGGGGCGGAACACCGGGGAGCTGTTTTTT. It encodes CASSVDPGGRNTGELFF.

The chain uses TRBV5-1 and TRBJ1-6; D uncertain. V lost 4 bases, J lost 8 bases, and 16 bases lay in between. CDR1 and CDR2 from the germline V gene are SGHRS and YFSETQ. This CDR3 is 15 amino acids long. The CDR3 nucleotides are TGCGCCAGCAGCCAGGAGCGGGGAGGGCATTCACCCCTCCACTTT. Translation: CASSQERGGHSPLHF.

This CDR3 is CATTGGGRTDTQYF. DNA of the CDR3: TGCGCCACGACAGGCGGGGGGCGGACAGATACGCAGTATTTT. The chain uses TRBV5-1 and TRBJ2-3; TRBD2 agrees at 8 bases. Germline V gene sequence: CDR1 SGHRS, CDR2 YFSETQ. This CDR3 has 14 residues. Trimming removed 9 bases from V and 3 bases from J; junction bases left unmatched: 9.